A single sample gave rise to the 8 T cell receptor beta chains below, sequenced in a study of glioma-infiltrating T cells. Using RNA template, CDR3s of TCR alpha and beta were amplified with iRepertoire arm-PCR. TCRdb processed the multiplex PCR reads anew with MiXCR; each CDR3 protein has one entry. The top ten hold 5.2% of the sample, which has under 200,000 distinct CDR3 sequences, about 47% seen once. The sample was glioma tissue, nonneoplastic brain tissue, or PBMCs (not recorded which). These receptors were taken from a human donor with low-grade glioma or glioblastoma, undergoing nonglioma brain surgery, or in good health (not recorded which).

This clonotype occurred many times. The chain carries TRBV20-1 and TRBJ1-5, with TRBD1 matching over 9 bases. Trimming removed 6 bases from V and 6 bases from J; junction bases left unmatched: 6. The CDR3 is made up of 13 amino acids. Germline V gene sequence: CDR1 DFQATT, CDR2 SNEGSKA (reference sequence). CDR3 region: CSAALDRGQPQHF. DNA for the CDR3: TGCAGTGCGGCCCTGGACAGGGGTCAGCCCCAGCATTTT.

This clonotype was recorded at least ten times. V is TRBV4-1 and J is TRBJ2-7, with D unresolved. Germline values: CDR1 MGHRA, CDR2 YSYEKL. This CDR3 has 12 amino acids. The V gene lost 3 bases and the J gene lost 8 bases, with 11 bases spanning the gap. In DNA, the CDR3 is TGCGCCAGCAGCCAGTCGACTGACAAGCAGTACTTC. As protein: CASSQSTDKQYF.

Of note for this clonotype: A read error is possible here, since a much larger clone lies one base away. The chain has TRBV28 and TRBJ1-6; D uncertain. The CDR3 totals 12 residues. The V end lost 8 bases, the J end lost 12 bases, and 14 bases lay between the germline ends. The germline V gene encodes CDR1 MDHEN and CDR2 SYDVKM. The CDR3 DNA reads TGTGCCAGCCACCATGGGGAAAGACCCCTCCACTTT. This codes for CASHHGERPLHF.

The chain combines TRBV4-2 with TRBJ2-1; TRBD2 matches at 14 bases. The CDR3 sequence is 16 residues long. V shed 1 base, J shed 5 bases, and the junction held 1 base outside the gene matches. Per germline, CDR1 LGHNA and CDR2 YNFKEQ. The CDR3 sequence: CASSQGLAGGDNEQFF. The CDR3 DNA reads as TGTGCCAGCAGCCAAGGACTAGCGGGAGGGGACAATGAGCAGTTCTTC.

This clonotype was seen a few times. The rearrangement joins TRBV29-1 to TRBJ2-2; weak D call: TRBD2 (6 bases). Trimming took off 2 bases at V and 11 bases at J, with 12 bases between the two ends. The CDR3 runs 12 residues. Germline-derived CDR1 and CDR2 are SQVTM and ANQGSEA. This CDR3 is CSVELAFGELFF. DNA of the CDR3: TGCAGCGTTGAACTAGCGTTCGGAGAGCTGTTTTTT.

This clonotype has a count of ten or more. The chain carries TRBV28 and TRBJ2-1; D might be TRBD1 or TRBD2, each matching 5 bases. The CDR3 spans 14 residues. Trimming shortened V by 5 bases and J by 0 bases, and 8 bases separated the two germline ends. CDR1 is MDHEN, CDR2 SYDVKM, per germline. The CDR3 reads CASSPGTSYNEQFF. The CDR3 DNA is TGTGCCAGCAGTCCGGGGACCTCCTACAATGAGCAGTTCTTC.

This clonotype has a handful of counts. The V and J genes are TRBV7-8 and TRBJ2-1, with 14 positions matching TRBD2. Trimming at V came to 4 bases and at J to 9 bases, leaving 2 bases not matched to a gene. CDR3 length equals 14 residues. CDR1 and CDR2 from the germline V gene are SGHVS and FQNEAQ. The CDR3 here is CASSSGTSGGEQFF. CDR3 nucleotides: TGTGCCAGCAGCTCCGGGACTAGCGGGGGTGAGCAGTTCTTC.

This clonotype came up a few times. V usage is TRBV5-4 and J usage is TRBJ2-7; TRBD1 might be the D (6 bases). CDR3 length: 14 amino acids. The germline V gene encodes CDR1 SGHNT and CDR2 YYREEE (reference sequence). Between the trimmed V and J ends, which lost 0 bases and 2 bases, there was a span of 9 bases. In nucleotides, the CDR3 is TGTGCCAGCAGCTTGGCCACAGGGACCTACGAGCAGTACTTC. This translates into CASSLATGTYEQYF.